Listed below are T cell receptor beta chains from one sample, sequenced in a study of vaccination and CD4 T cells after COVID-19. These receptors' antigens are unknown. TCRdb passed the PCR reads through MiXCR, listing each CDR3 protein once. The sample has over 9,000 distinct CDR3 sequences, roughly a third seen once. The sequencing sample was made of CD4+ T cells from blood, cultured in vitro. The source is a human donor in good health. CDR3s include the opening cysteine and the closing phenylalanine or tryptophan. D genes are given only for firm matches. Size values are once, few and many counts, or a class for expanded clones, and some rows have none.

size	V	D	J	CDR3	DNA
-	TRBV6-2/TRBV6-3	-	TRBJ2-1	CASILGLGRGINEQFF	-
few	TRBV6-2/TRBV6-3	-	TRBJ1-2	CASSYSIRVYGYTF	TGTGCCAGCAGTTACTCGATCCGGGTTTATGGCTACACCTTC
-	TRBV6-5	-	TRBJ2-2	CASSYLRVGTGELFF	TGTGCCAGCAGTTACTTGCGGGTGGGCACCGGGGAGCTGTTTTTT
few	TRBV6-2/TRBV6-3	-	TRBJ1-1	CASQPGRENTEAFF	TGTGCCAGCCAGCCGGGACGGGAGAACACTGAAGCTTTCTTT
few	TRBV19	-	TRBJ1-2	CASSRSTYGYTF	TGTGCCAGTAGTAGAAGTACCTATGGCTACACCTTC
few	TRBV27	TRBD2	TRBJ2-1	CASSSLAGGYNEQFF	TGTGCCAGCAGTTCCCTAGCGGGAGGGTACAATGAGCAGTTCTTC
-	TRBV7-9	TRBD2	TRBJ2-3	CASSLRWGGSTDTQYF	TGTGCCAGCAGCTTACGGTGGGGCGGGAGTACAGATACGCAGTATTTT
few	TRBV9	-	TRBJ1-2	CASSVGRGTASGAKDGYTF	TGTGCCAGCAGCGTAGGCCGGGGAACGGCGTCAGGGGCCAAGGATGGCTACACCTTC
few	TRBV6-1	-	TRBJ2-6	CASSPRANVLTF	TGTGCCAGCAGCCCCCGGGCCAACGTCCTGACTTTC
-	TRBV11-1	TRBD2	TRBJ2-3	CASSPDGGRSADTQYF	TGTGCCAGCAGCCCAGACGGCGGGAGGAGTGCAGATACGCAGTATTTT
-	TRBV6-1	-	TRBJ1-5	CASVWEGGNQPQHF	TGTGCCAGCGTATGGGAGGGCGGCAATCAGCCCCAGCATTTT
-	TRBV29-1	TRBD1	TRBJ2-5	CSVEYGDRETQYF	TGCAGCGTTGAATATGGGGACAGGGAGACCCAGTACTTC
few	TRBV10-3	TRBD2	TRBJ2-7	CAISPLAGDSYEQYF	TGTGCCATCAGCCCTTTAGCGGGTGACTCCTACGAGCAGTACTTC
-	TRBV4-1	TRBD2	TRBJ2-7	CASSQLAGGPYEQYF	TGCGCCAGCAGCCAATTAGCGGGAGGGCCCTACGAGCAGTACTTC
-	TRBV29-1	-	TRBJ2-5	CSVGTSGGTQYF	TGCAGCGTGGGGACCTCCGGAGGGACCCAGTACTTC
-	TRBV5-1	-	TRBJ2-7	CASSFPDSREQYF	TGCGCCAGCAGCTTTCCCGACAGCCGAGAGCAGTACTTC